Each of the 5 T cell receptor beta chains below was sequenced from the same sample in a study of blood T cell repertoires in COVID-19. Clones were read by immunoSEQ multiplex PCR, and TCRdb kept only the in-frame ones, dropping some. The sample has 350,000 or so clones; roughly 90% are singletons. Input material: peripheral blood. The origin of the receptors is a woman aged 60-75 years with COVID-19, enrolled during active disease.

The CDR3 DNA follows: TGTGCCAGCAGTCAAAACCCCGGGACAGGGAAGTTCTTC. Translation gives CASSQNPGTGKFF. The rearrangement joins TRBV2 to TRBJ2-1; 9 nucleotides line up with TRBD1. Germline-derived CDR1 and CDR2 are SNHLY and FYNNEI. The V and J ends lost 5 bases and 14 bases, in that order; junction bases with no gene match: 10. The CDR3 sequence is 13 residues long.

This chain uses TRBV30 with TRBJ2-1, with TRBD2 as a possible D gene (5 bases). V lost 3 bases and J 7 bases, leaving 7 bases between the germline ends. Looked up from germline, CDR1 is GTSNPN and CDR2 is SVGIG (reference sequence). This CDR3 spans 11 amino acids. The CDR3 DNA reads as TGTGCCTGGAGGGAGGAGAATGAGCAGTTCTTC. It translates to CAWREENEQFF.

The chain recombines TRBV7-8 with TRBJ1-1, with 8 positions matching TRBD1. V lost 5 bases, J lost 1 base, and 6 bases stayed unmatched. Germline CDR1 reads SGHVS; CDR2 reads FQNEAQ. The CDR3 consists of 15 residues. Here the CDR3 DNA reads TGTGCCAGCAGCCGAGGAGGGACAGGGAACACTGAAGCTTTCTTT. This encodes CASSRGGTGNTEAFF. Together with reference TRBV7-8 and TRBJ1-1, the CDR3 gives the full variable domain: GAGVSQSPRYKVAKRGQDVALRCDPISGHVSLFWYQQALGQGPEFLTYFQNEAQLDKSGLPSDRFFAERPEGSVSTLKIQRTQQEDSAVYLCASSRGGTGNTEAFFGQGTRLTVV.

In this sample, this clone turned up once. The genes are TRBV6-5 and TRBJ2-7, with D possibly TRBD2 on 5 matching bases. V lost 8 bases and J 0 bases, leaving 5 bases between the germline ends. The length of the CDR3 is 11 residues. Germline assignment: CDR1 MNHEY and CDR2 SVGAGI. The CDR3 region is CASGGSYEQYF. In DNA, the CDR3 is TGTGCCAGCGGAGGCTCCTACGAGCAGTACTTC.

This clone was found a few times. The V gene is TRBV7-3, the J gene TRBJ1-5; 9 bases line up with TRBD1. The germline V gene encodes CDR1 SGHTA and CDR2 FQGTGA. The CDR3 covers 15 residues. With 5 bases clipped from V and 2 bases from J, the junction kept 4 bases outside the gene matches. CDR3 sequence: CASSKTGGGNQPQHF. As DNA, the CDR3 is TGTGCCAGCAGCAAAACAGGGGGCGGCAATCAGCCCCAGCATTTT.